This TCR beta chain was recorded in a study of vaccination and CD4 T cells after COVID-19. This CDR3 has 16 amino acids. Trimming took 6 bases from V and 2 from J, leaving 20 bases between them. In germline, CDR1 is MRHNA, CDR2 SNTAGT. Scientists ran DNA taken from cultured CD4+ T cells through the Oncomine TCR Beta short-read assay for sequencing. A single record per CDR3 protein comes from TCRdb applying MiXCR to the PCR reads. The data show 22,000 or so distinct CDR3 sequences, around a third seen once. Specified time point: late sampling 161 to 241 days after vaccination in a few convalescent patients. Treatment given: roughly 11-day PBMC culture with coronavirus spike peptide pools or control peptides (ViraFEST assay). Remarks on this clonotype: Antigen unknown.

The chain carries TRBV6-4 and TRBJ2-7; D possibly uses TRBD1 or TRBD2 (6 bases each). The receptor comes from a human donor who had recovered from COVID-19. The sample here was CD4+ T cells from blood, cultured in vitro, taken about 7 months after SARS-CoV-2 vaccination. CDR3 bases: TGTGCCAGCAGGTCCAGGACAGCCGGGGGTCCCTACGAGCAGTACTTC. Translated: CASRSRTAGGPYEQYF.